A single TCR beta chain is shown here with its context. Its specificity is not known. This record belongs to a study of post-analysis software for immune sequencing data. About the research overall: The courses of disease that were included comprised relapsing-remitting, secondary progressive and progressive-relapsing multiple sclerosis.

Findings and caveats of the study: Included in a set of about 5 TRBV segments more frequent in patients than controls were TRBV5-6, TRBV5-1 and TRBV20-1.

The CDR3 has 13 residues. Trimming cost V 10 bases and J 4 bases; bases outside gene matches: 9. The germline CDR1 and CDR2 sequences are SGHTA and FQGNSA. Unique molecular identifiers tagged the TCR beta cDNA libraries. A single record per CDR3 protein comes from TCRdb applying MiXCR to the PCR reads. The sample lists approximately 730,000 distinct CDR3 sequences, around 27% occurring once. Specimen: blood. This receptor was identified in a girl between 10 and 17 years old with multiple sclerosis. J is TRBJ1-2 and V is TRBV7-2; 7 bases are shared with TRBD1. The DNA of the CDR3 is TGTGCCACTTCGGACAGGCGGGCCTATGGCTACACCTTC. This codes for CATSDRRAYGYTF.